The rows below give T cell receptor beta chains drawn from one sample of a study of post-analysis software for immune sequencing data. MiXCR, run by TCRdb on the PCR reads, gives a single entry per CDR3 protein. This table has hundreds of thousands of distinct CDR3 sequences, around 27% appearing once. The sequenced material came from blood. Receptor source: a girl between 10 and 17 years old with multiple sclerosis. Each CDR3 is given with its conserved first and last residue. D genes are given only for firm matches. For some rows the clone size is stated as once, few or many, or as a class when expanded; others skip it.

V	J	size	D	DNA	CDR3
TRBV20-1	TRBJ2-4	few	.	TGCAGTTCGACAGCCCACCAGCTTATAGCCAAAAACATTCAGTACTTC	CSSTAHQLIAKNIQYF
TRBV6-6	TRBJ2-7	.	.	TGTGCCAGCAGTTTTGACAGCCACTACGAGCAGTACTTC	CASSFDSHYEQYF
TRBV5-1	TRBJ2-1	.	.	TGCGCCAGCAGGTCTGACATGAGCCCCTACAATGAGCAGTTCTTC	CASRSDMSPYNEQFF
TRBV10-3	TRBJ2-4	.	TRBD1	TGTGCCATCAGCCCCGGGACAGGGAGCAACATTCAGTACTTC	CAISPGTGSNIQYF
TRBV7-2	TRBJ2-5	many	TRBD2	TGTGCCAGCAGCTTAGGGCTAGCGGGGGTACAAGAGACCCAGTACTTC	CASSLGLAGVQETQYF
TRBV28	TRBJ2-5	.	.	TGTGCCAGCGGGAAAGGGGGTCCAGAGACCCAGTACTTC	CASGKGGPETQYF
TRBV20-1	TRBJ1-2	.	.	TGCAGTGCTAGTAGTTCAGGGTATGGCTACACCTTC	CSASSSGYGYTF
TRBV5-5	TRBJ2-7	.	.	TGTGCCAGCAGCCGGAAGGGAGTGGGATCAGACTCCTACGAGCAGTACTTC	CASSRKGVGSDSYEQYF
TRBV29-1	TRBJ2-3	many	.	TGCAGCGTTGTGGTTGGCACAGATACGCAGTATTTT	CSVVVGTDTQYF
TRBV3-1	TRBJ2-2	few	.	TGTGCCAGCAGCCCCGAATGGGTGCCCGGGGAGCTGTTTTTT	CASSPEWVPGELFF
TRBV4-1	TRBJ1-5	.	TRBD1	TGCGCCAGCAGCCAAGAGACAGGGTTTTATCAGCCCCAGCATTTT	CASSQETGFYQPQHF
TRBV15	TRBJ2-7	.	.	TGTGCCACCAGCGTCTACGGTTCGGAGGGCGAGCAGTACTTC	CATSVYGSEGEQYF
TRBV4-3	TRBJ1-1	once	.	TGCGCCAGCAGCCAAGATGGGACCGCGAGTACTGAAGCTTTCTTT	CASSQDGTASTEAFF
TRBV12-3/TRBV12-4	TRBJ2-6	few	.	TGTGCCAGCAGTTTACCTAGCTCTGGGGCCAACGTCCTGACTTTC	CASSLPSSGANVLTF
TRBV9	TRBJ1-2	few	TRBD1	TGTGCCAGCAGCGCCGGCTACCCGGGACAGGCAACCTATGGCTACACCTTC	CASSAGYPGQATYGYTF
TRBV12-3/TRBV12-4	TRBJ2-3	.	.	TGTGCCAGCGCCCGCGGGGACGTGGGAGGTAGCGCAGATACGCAGTATTTT	CASARGDVGGSADTQYF
TRBV2	TRBJ2-1	few	TRBD2	TGTGCCAGCAGTCGGGCTAGCGGGAGGTACAGCTCCTACAATGAGCAGTTCTTC	CASSRASGRYSSYNEQFF
TRBV5-1	TRBJ2-5	.	.	TGCGCCAGCAGCTCCCAGGGGTTGCAAGAGACCCAGTACTTC	CASSSQGLQETQYF
TRBV10-3	TRBJ2-7	many	.	TGTGCCATCAATGCGGGGAGCTCCTACGAGCAGTACTTC	CAINAGSSYEQYF
TRBV27	TRBJ1-6	.	TRBD1	TGTGCCAGCAGGGGGACAGGGGAGCGGTATAATTCACCCCTCCACTTT	CASRGTGERYNSPLHF
TRBV10-1	TRBJ2-7	many	.	TGCGCCAGCAGTGCTGGGCCAAGCGGCTACGAGCAGTACTTC	CASSAGPSGYEQYF
TRBV5-5	TRBJ2-3	.	.	TGTGCCAGCAGCTTGGGCGGAGGTCTCCCAGATACGCGGTATTTT	CASSLGGGLPDTRYF
TRBV6-4	TRBJ2-2	.	.	TGTGCCAGCAGTGATTCCTCGGGCACCGGGGAGCTGTTTTTT	CASSDSSGTGELFF
TRBV5-1	TRBJ2-1	.	.	TGCGCCAGCAGCTGGCAGGCCAGGGACAATGGGCAGTTCTTC	CASSWQARDNGQFF
TRBV6-6	TRBJ2-1	few	.	TGTGCCAGCAGTTACGGGATGGGCTCCTACAATGAGCAGTTCTTC	CASSYGMGSYNEQFF
TRBV7-2	TRBJ2-3	few	.	TGTGCCAGCAGCTTAGGTTTCGATACGCAGTATTTT	CASSLGFDTQYF
TRBV29-1	TRBJ2-4	many	TRBD2	TGCAGCGTCCTTAGCGGGAGGGCTGATATGTCCAAAAACATTCAGTACTTC	CSVLSGRADMSKNIQYF
TRBV6-5	TRBJ2-7	few	.	TGTGCCAGCAACGGATCCCCTTCCTACGAGCAGTACTTC	CASNGSPSYEQYF
TRBV12-3/TRBV12-4	TRBJ1-6	.	TRBD1	TGTGCCAGCAGTTCACAGGGGGCCGGACGATCACCCCTCCACTTT	CASSSQGAGRSPLHF
TRBV9	TRBJ2-7	few	.	TGTGCCAGCAGCCAGGGGCAGCCCTACGAGCAGTACTTC	CASSQGQPYEQYF
TRBV20-1	TRBJ1-6	.	.	TGCAGTGCTAGAGATCTTGCACCCCTCCACTTT	CSARDLAPLHF
TRBV9	TRBJ2-7	.	.	TGTGCCAGCAGCGTAGGGCCAGGCGGGACAGCGTCCTACGAGCAGTACTTC	CASSVGPGGTASYEQYF
TRBV9	TRBJ1-2	few	.	TGTGCCAGCAGCCCAAGGGGGTTGCAGAACTATGGCTACACCTTC	CASSPRGLQNYGYTF
TRBV7-2	TRBJ2-7	few	.	TGTGCCAGCAGCAAAACTATCACCTACGAGCAGTACTTC	CASSKTITYEQYF
TRBV7-2	TRBJ2-5	.	.	TGTGCCAGCAGCTTAGAAGGTACAGGGCCAAAGACCCAGTACTTC	CASSLEGTGPKTQYF
TRBV27	TRBJ1-5	.	.	TGTGCCAGCAGTTTTGGTAGGGATCAGCCCCAGCATTTT	CASSFGRDQPQHF
TRBV20-1	TRBJ1-1	.	.	TGCAGTGCTAGAGACCCGGCGATTAGGACTGAAGCTTTCTTT	CSARDPAIRTEAFF
TRBV24-1	TRBJ2-4	few	TRBD1	TGTGCCACCAGTGATGCTGGCCAGGGGGCTGACAAAAACATTCAGTACTTC	CATSDAGQGADKNIQYF
TRBV6-6	TRBJ1-1	.	TRBD1	TGTGCCAGCCTGAGGACAGGGCTTTTGCACACGGAAGCTTTCTTT	CASLRTGLLHTEAFF
TRBV10-3	TRBJ2-6	.	.	TGTGCCATCACCCGAGGGAGTGGTGGGGCCAACGTCCTGACTTTC	CAITRGSGGANVLTF
TRBV11-2	TRBJ2-3	.	.	TGTGCCAGCAGCTTAGACAACGGGCGCACGCAGTATTTT	CASSLDNGRTQYF
TRBV10-3	TRBJ2-2	.	TRBD2	TGTGCCATCAGTGAGGTGACTAGCGGGATTACCACCGGGGAGCTGTTTTTT	CAISEVTSGITTGELFF
TRBV7-2	TRBJ2-1	few	.	TGTGCCAGCAGATCATTAGGGAGGGAGCAGTTCTTC	CASRSLGREQFF
TRBV29-1	TRBJ2-7	.	.	TGCAGCGTTGAAGATGGGGGGACTCGGTGGGGGGAGCAGTACTTC	CSVEDGGTRWGEQYF
TRBV20-1	TRBJ1-1	few	.	TGCAGTGCTAGAGACCTCCTGGGACCGATGAACACTGAAGCTTTCTTT	CSARDLLGPMNTEAFF
TRBV6-6	TRBJ1-4	many	TRBD1	TGTGCCAGCAGCCTACCGGGACAGGGGGCGGGTGAAAAACTGTTTTTT	CASSLPGQGAGEKLFF
TRBV28	TRBJ2-3	.	TRBD1	TGTGCCAGCAGTACACCGGGACAGCTCACAGATACGCAGTATTTT	CASSTPGQLTDTQYF
TRBV11-2	TRBJ2-1	few	TRBD2	TGTGCCAGCAGCTTAGGGGGAGGGAACAATGAGCAGTTCTTC	CASSLGGGNNEQFF
TRBV12-3/TRBV12-4	TRBJ2-7	few	.	TGTGCCAGCAGTTTAGCAACCATCTACGAGCAGTACTTC	CASSLATIYEQYF
TRBV6-5	TRBJ2-3	.	TRBD1	TGTGCCAGCAGTTTAGCCGGGACAGGGAGAAAGGGAGATACGCAGTATTTT	CASSLAGTGRKGDTQYF
TRBV5-5	TRBJ2-2	.	.	TGTGCCAGCAGTCCACTACGGGGGAAAAACACCGGGGAGCTGTTTTTT	CASSPLRGKNTGELFF